The entry below describes one TCR beta chain. The antigen remains unidentified. Assay used: immunoSEQ multiplex PCR; TCRdb lists only in-frame clones, some missing. The sample shows roughly 110,000 clones, less than 90% of them seen only once. These data originate in a study of cytomegalovirus exposure and HLA in healthy donors. Points from the study as a whole: Most TCRs appeared rarely, but some public TCRs recurred in many donors. CMV antigen specificity was confirmed in vitro for three CMV-associated chains. It was approximately 170 TCR beta chains that were listed as cytomegalovirus-associated.

With 6 bases removed from V and 2 bases from J, the gap between germline ends came to 23 bases. In germline, CDR1 is KGHSH, CDR2 LQKENI. CDR3 length: 19 residues. The chain recombines TRBV18 with TRBJ2-6, with D tentatively TRBD2 (5 bases). Sequencing was performed on PBMCs. The origin of this receptor is a woman between 18 and 29 years old in good health and CMV-seropositive. The CDR3 sequence is CASSPLVLGVETGANVLTF. CDR3 nucleotide sequence: TGTGCCAGCTCCCCCCTTGTTTTGGGAGTTGAAACTGGGGCCAACGTCCTGACTTTC.